This record concerns one TCR beta chain sequence. Only a few counts were recorded for this clone. Its specific antigen is unknown. Within one base of it there is no much larger clone, and no base qualities were kept. The library came from PCR. Reads for this sample came from an Illumina HiSeq 4000. High-throughput sequencing was used to profile the TCR beta-chain CDR3 region of each patient. The authors' pipeline ran thus. CDR3 differences across clinicopathological groups were used to build a classifier for discriminating distant-metastatic papillary thyroid cancer patients. The Shannon index was used to assess repertoire diversity, and the Morisita-Horn index was used to assess tumor-blood repertoire similarity. The public reads were reprocessed in TCRdb via fastp at Q25 and MiXCR, keeping in-frame beta chains. TCRdb's processing, not the study's, gives the V and J calls here. The sample profile shows about 32,000 clones; 25% of them were found once. 9.2% of the sample lies in the top ten.

The data belong to a study of metastatic and nonmetastatic thyroid tumors (TCRdb year 2020). Regarding the study in general: Repertoires from peripheral blood and from tumor or nodule tissue samples of malignant and benign thyroid patients were compared.

Measured from the cysteine to the phenylalanine, the CDR3 is 13 residues long. The DNA shown is the 39-base CDR3, in frame from base 1. The germline V gene gives CDR1 as MNHEY and CDR2 as SVGEGT. V drops 4 bases and J drops 5 bases, leaving 10 bases in between. General study outcomes and caveats: In both blood and tumor samples, TCR beta diversity was reported to be significantly higher in malignant tumors than in benign nodules.

None of the patients had been given any treatment before thyroid surgery. Using T-cell receptor beta sequencing, the researchers looked back retrospectively at clinical samples from patients, gathered between about 2012 and 2018. This clonotype was sampled from a female donor with papillary thyroid cancer or a benign thyroid nodule (not recorded which). Some clones in this sample may be carry-over from other donors' samples. The chain is assembled from TRBV6-2 or TRBV6-3 and TRBJ2-3; the D gene is possibly TRBD2, with 5 bases matching. Sequences were obtained from blood. In nucleotides, the sequence is TGTGCCAGCAGTTCGAGGGAGCAAGATACGCAGTATTTT. This gives the protein CASSSREQDTQYF.